The entry that follows covers one T cell receptor (beta chain) sequence. The antigen is not known. Per the germline V gene, CDR1 is SGHAT and CDR2 is FQDESV (reference sequence). J lost 4 bases, V lost 5 bases, and 9 bases had no gene match. The CDR3 is made up of 15 amino acids. This sample stems from a study of cytomegalovirus exposure and HLA in healthy donors. Study outcomes and limitations: Several of the most significant clusters were apparently associated with common viral pathogens in a later analysis. TCR beta sequences reportedly predicted the HLA-A and HLA-B alleles of most subjects accurately.

The primer mix had 60 Vbeta and 13 Jbeta primers. Assay: immunoSEQ multiplex PCR; the TCRdb copy retains only in-frame clones and omits some. The repertoire table contains about 130,000 clones. This sequence was found in a man aged 25-45 years in good health and CMV-seronegative. This chain uses TRBV11-1 with TRBJ2-3; 7 bases map to TRBD2. The specimen sequenced was PBMCs. The CDR3 DNA sequence: TGTGCCAGCAGCCCGGTAGGGACTACTCCAGATACGCAGTATTTT. Translated: CASSPVGTTPDTQYF.